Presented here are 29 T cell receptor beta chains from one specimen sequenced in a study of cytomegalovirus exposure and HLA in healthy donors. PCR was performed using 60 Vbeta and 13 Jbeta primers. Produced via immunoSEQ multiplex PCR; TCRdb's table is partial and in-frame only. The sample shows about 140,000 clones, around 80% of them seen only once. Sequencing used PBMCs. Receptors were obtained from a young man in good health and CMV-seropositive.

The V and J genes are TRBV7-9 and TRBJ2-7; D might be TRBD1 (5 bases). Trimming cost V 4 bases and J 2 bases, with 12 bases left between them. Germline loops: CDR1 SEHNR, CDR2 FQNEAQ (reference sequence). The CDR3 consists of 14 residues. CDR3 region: CASSSRALTYEQYF. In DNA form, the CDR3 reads TGTGCCAGCAGCTCCAGGGCCCTCACCTACGAGCAGTACTTC.

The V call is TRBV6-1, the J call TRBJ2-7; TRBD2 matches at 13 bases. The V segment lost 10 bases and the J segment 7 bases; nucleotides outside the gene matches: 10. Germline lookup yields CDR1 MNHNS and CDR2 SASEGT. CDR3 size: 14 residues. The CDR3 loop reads CAIISGLAGREQYF. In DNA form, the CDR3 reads TGTGCCATCATTTCGGGACTAGCGGGAAGGGAGCAGTACTTC.

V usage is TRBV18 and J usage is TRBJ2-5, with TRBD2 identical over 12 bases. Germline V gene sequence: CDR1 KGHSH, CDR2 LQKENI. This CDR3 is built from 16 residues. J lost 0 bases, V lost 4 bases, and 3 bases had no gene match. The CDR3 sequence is CASSHRTSGDQETQYF. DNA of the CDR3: TGTGCCAGCTCACACCGGACTAGCGGGGACCAAGAGACCCAGTACTTC.

The CDR3, as DNA: TGTGCCAGCAGCCTGGACCGACTGAACGAGCAGTACTTC. Its translation: CASSLDRLNEQYF. V and J are TRBV5-4 and TRBJ2-7; D uncertain. The CDR3 spans 13 residues. Trimming took 4 bases from V and 5 from J, leaving 13 bases between them. Germline V gene lookup returns CDR1 SGHNT and CDR2 YYREEE (reference sequence). Full variable domain (missing parts from reference TRBV5-4 and TRBJ2-7): ETGVTQSPTHLIKTRGQQVTLRCSSQSGHNTVSWYQQALGQGPQFIFQYYREEENGRGNFPPRFSGLQFPNYSSELNVNALELDDSALYLCASSLDRLNEQYFGPGTRLTVT.

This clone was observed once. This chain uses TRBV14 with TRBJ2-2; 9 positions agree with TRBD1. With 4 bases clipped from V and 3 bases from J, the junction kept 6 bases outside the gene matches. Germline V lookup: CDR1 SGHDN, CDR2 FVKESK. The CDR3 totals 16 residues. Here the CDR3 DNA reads TGTGCCAGCAGCCGGGACAGGGATTTGGACACCGGGGAGCTGTTTTTT. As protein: CASSRDRDLDTGELFF.

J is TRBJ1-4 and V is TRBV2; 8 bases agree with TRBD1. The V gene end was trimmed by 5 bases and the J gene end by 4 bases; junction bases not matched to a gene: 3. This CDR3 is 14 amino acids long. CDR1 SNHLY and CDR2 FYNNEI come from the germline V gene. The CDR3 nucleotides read TGTGCCAGCAGTTGGACAGGGAGTAATGAAAAACTGTTTTTT. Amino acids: CASSWTGSNEKLFF.

This CDR3 is CASSFGGTEAFF. The CDR3 nucleotides read TGTGCCAGCAGTTTCGGGGGCACTGAAGCTTTCTTT. The V gene is TRBV28, the J gene TRBJ1-1; TRBD1 is a possible D gene (5 bases). This CDR3 is 12 amino acids long. Germline-derived CDR1 and CDR2 are MDHEN and SYDVKM. V dropped 3 bases and J dropped 4 bases, with 6 bases sitting between them.

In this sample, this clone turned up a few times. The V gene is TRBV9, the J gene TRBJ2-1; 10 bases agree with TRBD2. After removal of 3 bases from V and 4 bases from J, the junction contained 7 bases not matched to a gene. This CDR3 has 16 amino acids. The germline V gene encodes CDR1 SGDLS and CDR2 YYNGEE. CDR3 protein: CASSASGTSVYNEQFF. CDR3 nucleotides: TGTGCCAGCAGCGCCAGCGGGACTAGCGTATACAATGAGCAGTTCTTC.

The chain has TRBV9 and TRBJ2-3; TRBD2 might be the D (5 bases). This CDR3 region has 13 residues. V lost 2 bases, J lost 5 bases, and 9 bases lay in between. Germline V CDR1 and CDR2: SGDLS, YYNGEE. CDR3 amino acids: CASSVRERDTQYF. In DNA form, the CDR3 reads TGTGCCAGCAGCGTGAGGGAACGAGATACGCAGTATTTT.

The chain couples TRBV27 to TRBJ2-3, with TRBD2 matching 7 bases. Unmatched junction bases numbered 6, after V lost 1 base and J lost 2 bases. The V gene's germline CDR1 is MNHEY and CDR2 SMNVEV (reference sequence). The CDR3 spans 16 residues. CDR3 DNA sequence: TGTGCCAGCAGTTTATTCGCGGGACTACTCACAGATACGCAGTATTTT. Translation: CASSLFAGLLTDTQYF.

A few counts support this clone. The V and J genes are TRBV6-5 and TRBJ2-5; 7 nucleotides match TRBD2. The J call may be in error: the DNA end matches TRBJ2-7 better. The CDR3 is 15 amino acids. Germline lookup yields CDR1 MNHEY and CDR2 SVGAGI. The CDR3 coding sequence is TGTGCCACCAGGGAGGGGTTTGAAACTTCCTACGAGCAGTACTTC. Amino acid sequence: CATREGFETSYEQYF.

The CDR3 nucleotides are TGTGCCAGCAGTGGACAGGGAGGGAATGAGCAGTTCTTC. It yields the protein CASSGQGGNEQFF. The genes are TRBV27 and TRBJ2-1, with D maybe TRBD1 (8 bases). The CDR3 has 13 residues. The V end was cut by 5 bases, the J end by 7 bases, with 12 bases between. Germline V gene lookup returns CDR1 MNHEY and CDR2 SMNVEV (reference sequence).

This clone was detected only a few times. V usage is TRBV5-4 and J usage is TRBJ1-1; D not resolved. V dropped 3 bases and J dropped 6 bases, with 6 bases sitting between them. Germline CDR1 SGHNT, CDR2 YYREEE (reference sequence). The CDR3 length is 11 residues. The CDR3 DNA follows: TGTGCCAGCAGCTCACGAGCTGAAGCTTTCTTT. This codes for CASSSRAEAFF.

The CDR3 sequence: CASSGFDRPTDTQYF. CDR3 DNA: TGTGCCAGCAGCGGATTCGACAGGCCCACAGATACGCAGTATTTT. This rearrangement joins TRBV25-1 to TRBJ2-3, with D possibly matching TRBD1 (6 bases). V was clipped by 6 bases and J by 2 bases, with 15 bases between them. This CDR3 is built from 15 residues. The germline V gene has CDR1 MGHDK and CDR2 SYGVNS. Using reference TRBV25-1 and TRBJ2-3 for the parts outside the CDR3, the full variable domain is EADIYQTPRYLVIGTGKKITLECSQTMGHDKMYWYQQDPGMELHLIHYSYGVNSTEKGDLSSESTVSRIRTEHFPLTLESARPSHTSQYLCASSGFDRPTDTQYFGPGTRLTVL.

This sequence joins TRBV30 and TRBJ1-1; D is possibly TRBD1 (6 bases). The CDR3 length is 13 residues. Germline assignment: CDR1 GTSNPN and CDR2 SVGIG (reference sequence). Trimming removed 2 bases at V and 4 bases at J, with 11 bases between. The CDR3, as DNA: TGTGCCTGGAGTCTCCAAGGGGGCACTGAAGCTTTCTTT. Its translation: CAWSLQGGTEAFF. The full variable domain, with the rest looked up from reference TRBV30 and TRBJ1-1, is SQTIHQWPATLVQPVGSPLSLECTVEGTSNPNLYWYRQAAGRGLQLLFYSVGIGQISSEVPQNLSASRPQDRQFILSSKKLLLSDSGFYLCAWSLQGGTEAFFGQGTRLTVV.

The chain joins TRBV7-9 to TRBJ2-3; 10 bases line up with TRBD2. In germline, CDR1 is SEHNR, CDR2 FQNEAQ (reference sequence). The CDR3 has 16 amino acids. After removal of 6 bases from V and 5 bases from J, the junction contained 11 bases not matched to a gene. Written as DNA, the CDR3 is TGTGCCAGCAGTTCCCCCAGCGGGAGGGCCGAAGATACGCAGTATTTT. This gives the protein CASSSPSGRAEDTQYF.

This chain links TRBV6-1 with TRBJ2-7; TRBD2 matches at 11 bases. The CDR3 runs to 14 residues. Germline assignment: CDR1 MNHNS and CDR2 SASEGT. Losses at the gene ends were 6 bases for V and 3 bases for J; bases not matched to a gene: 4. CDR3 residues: CASRWTSGFYEQYF. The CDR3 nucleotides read TGTGCCAGCAGATGGACTAGCGGGTTCTACGAGCAGTACTTC.

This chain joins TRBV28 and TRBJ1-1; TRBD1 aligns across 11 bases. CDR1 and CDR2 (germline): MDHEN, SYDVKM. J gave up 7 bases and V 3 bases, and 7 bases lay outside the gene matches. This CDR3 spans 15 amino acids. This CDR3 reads CASSFSGQGGGEAFF. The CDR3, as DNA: TGTGCCAGCAGTTTTTCGGGACAGGGGGGGGGTGAAGCTTTCTTT.

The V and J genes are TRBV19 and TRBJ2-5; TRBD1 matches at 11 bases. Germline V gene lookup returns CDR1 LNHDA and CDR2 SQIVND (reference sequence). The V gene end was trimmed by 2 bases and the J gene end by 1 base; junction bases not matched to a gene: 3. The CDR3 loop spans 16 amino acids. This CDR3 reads CASSISGQGAQETQYF. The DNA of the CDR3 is TGTGCCAGTAGTATAAGTGGACAGGGGGCCCAAGAGACCCAGTACTTC.

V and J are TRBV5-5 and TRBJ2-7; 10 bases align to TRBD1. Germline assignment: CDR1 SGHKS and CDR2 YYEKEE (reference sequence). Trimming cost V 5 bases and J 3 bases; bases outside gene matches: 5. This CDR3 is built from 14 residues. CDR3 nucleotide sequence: TGTGCCAGCAGAACGGGACAGGGGCTCTACGAGCAGTACTTC. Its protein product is CASRTGQGLYEQYF.

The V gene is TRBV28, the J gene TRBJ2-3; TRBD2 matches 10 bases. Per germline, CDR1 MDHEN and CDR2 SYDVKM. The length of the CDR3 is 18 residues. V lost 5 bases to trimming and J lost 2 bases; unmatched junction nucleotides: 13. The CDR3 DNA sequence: TGTGCCAGCAGTCCCTTAACAGCGGGAGGGCCTCACACAGATACGCAGTATTTT. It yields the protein CASSPLTAGGPHTDTQYF.

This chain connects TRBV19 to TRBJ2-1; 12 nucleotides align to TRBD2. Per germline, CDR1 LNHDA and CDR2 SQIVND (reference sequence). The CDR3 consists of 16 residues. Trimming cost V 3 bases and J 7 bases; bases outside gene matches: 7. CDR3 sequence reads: CASSILGLAGRNEQFF. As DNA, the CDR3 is TGTGCCAGTAGTATCTTGGGACTAGCGGGTAGAAATGAGCAGTTCTTC.

DNA for the CDR3: TGCGCCAGCAGCCAAGATCAACTTCCGGACAGGGGAGGCTATGGCTACACCTTC. Its translation: CASSQDQLPDRGGYGYTF. The chain has TRBV4-1 and TRBJ1-2; 9 nucleotides line up with TRBD1. Germline assignment: CDR1 MGHRA and CDR2 YSYEKL. The ends lost 0 bases at V and 4 bases at J; junction bases unmatched: 12. The CDR3 covers 18 residues.

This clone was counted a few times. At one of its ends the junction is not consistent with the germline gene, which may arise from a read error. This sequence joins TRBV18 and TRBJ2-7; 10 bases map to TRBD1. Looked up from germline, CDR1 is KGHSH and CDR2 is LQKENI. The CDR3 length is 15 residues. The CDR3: CASSPPGTGVTEQYF. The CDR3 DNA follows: TGTGCCAGCTCGCCACCCGGGACAGGGGTAACCGAGCAGTACTTC.

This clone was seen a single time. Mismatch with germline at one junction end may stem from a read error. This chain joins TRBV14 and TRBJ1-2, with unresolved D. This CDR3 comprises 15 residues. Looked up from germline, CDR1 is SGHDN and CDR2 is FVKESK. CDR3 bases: TGTGCCAGCAGCCCGTATAGGAGGGTCGACTATGGCTACCCCTTC. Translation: CASSPYRRVDYGYPF.

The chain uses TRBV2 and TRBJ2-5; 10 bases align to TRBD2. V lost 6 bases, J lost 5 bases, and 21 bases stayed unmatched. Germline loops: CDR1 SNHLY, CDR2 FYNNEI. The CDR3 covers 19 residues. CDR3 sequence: CASSETSPGGAGGPETQYF. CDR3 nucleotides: TGTGCCAGCAGCGAAACGTCCCCGGGGGGAGCGGGAGGGCCCGAGACCCAGTACTTC.

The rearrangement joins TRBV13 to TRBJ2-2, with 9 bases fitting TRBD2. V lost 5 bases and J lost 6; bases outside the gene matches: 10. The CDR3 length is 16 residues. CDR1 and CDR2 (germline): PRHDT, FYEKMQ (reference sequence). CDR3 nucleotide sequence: TGTGCCAGCAGCCTTCAATTAGCGGGAGTCCCCGGGGAGCTGTTTTTT. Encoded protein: CASSLQLAGVPGELFF.

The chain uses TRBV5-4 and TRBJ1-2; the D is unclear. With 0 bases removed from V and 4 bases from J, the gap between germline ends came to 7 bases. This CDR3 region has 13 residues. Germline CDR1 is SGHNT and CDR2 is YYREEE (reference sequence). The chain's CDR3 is CASSLAGSYGYTF. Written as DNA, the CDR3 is TGTGCCAGCAGCTTGGCGGGGTCCTATGGCTACACCTTC.

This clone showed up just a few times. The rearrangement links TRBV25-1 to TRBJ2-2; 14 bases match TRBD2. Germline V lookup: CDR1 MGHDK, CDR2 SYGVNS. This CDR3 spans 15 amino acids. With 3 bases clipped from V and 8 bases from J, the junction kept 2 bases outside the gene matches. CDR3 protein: CASSETSGRAGELFF. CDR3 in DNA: TGTGCCAGCAGTGAGACTAGCGGGAGGGCTGGGGAGCTGTTTTTT.